The T cell receptor (beta chain) under discussion was sequenced for a study of tumor-infiltrating lymphocytes in localized non-small cell lung cancer. About the research overall: Patients included smokers and never-smokers with various histologies, some sampled after neoadjuvant chemotherapy. Tumor tissue and non-adjacent uninvolved lung came from each patient. Study-level points and caveats: Different pieces of the same tissue went to different assays, confounding technical variation with intratumor heterogeneity. Not all patients were TCR sequenced, owing to tissue quantity.

Germline-derived CDR1 and CDR2 are SEHNR and FQNEAQ (reference sequence). Between the trimmed V and J ends, which lost 0 bases and 5 bases, there was a span of 4 bases. The CDR3 runs to 12 residues. Sequencing was performed with immunoSEQ multiplex PCR; in TCRdb, only in-frame clones are kept and a portion is missing. This repertoire shows over 10,000 clones, about 66% found once; its top ten account for 6% to 8%. Points on this clone: The target antigen is unknown.

This receptor was obtained from a human donor with non-small cell lung cancer. This chain connects TRBV7-9 to TRBJ1-2; no firm D call. Source material: lung tumor tissue. The DNA of the CDR3 is TGTGCCAGCAGCTTAGCCTTATATGGCTACACCTTC. Its translation is CASSLALYGYTF.